The next 10 T cell receptor beta chains were all read from a single sample in a study of human T cells and chemical hapten exposure. Noted time point: pre-sensitization, week 0. Noted treatment: therapeutic diphenylcyclopropenone sensitization with weekly scalp DPC. Total RNA came from unfractionated whole blood. One entry per CDR3 protein results from TCRdb running MiXCR on the RACE reads. The table lists tens of thousands of distinct CDR3 sequences, approximately 10% of them singletons. The input for sequencing was whole blood, taken in connection with sensitization to the hapten diphenylcyclopropenone (DPC). These receptor sequences come from a man aged 50-60 years with alopecia areata. Some clones in this sample may be carry-over from other donors' samples.

In this sample, this clonotype turned up many times. The V gene is TRBV10-3, the J gene TRBJ2-7; D gene unclear. V was trimmed by 4 bases and J by 5 bases, leaving 15 bases between them. Germline V gene sequence: CDR1 ENHRY, CDR2 SYGVKD. The CDR3 has 14 amino acids. This CDR3 is CAISALGPSDEQYF. CDR3 in DNA: TGTGCCATCAGTGCTCTAGGGCCTAGTGACGAGCAGTACTTC.

This clonotype was counted at least ten times. The rearrangement joins TRBV19 to TRBJ2-2; 9 bases agree with TRBD1. Trimming at V came to 5 bases and at J to 6 bases, leaving 7 bases not matched to a gene. CDR1 is LNHDA and CDR2 is SQIVND in the germline V gene (reference sequence). The CDR3 runs to 15 residues. This CDR3 is CASSATGGTAGELFF. The CDR3 DNA is TGTGCCAGTAGTGCGACAGGGGGTACAGCCGGGGAGCTGTTTTTT.

The chain employs TRBV12-3 or TRBV12-4 and TRBJ1-4; D is ambiguous. The V and J ends lost 2 bases and 4 bases respectively, with 5 bases between them. This CDR3 has 13 residues. CDR3: CASSLRDNEKLFF. The CDR3 DNA reads as TGTGCCAGCAGTTTACGGGATAATGAAAAACTGTTTTTT.

There are many counts of this clonotype. Written as DNA, the CDR3 is TGCGCCAGCAGCCAAACCGCCGGGACAGGGGGCGAGCAGTACTTC. Amino acids: CASSQTAGTGGEQYF. The rearrangement links TRBV5-1 to TRBJ2-7; 11 bases are a match to TRBD1. The CDR3 is 15 residues long. Unmatched junction bases numbered 9, after V lost 4 bases and J lost 6 bases. Germline values: CDR1 SGHRS, CDR2 YFSETQ.

The J gene is TRBJ1-5, the V gene TRBV24-1, with TRBD1 as a possible D gene (6 bases). CDR1 is KGHDR and CDR2 is SFDVKD in the germline V gene. The V end was cut by 4 bases, the J end by 0 bases, with 12 bases between. The CDR3 has 16 residues. CDR3 region: CATSDGQGYSNQPQHF. CDR3 nucleotides: TGTGCCACCAGTGACGGGCAGGGGTATAGCAATCAGCCCCAGCATTTT.

The gene calls are TRBV5-6 and TRBJ1-1, with D unclear. The CDR3 length is 13 residues. Germline V CDR1 and CDR2: SGHDT, YYEEEE. Between the trimmed V and J ends, which lost 1 base and 0 bases, there was a span of 4 bases. This chain's CDR3 is CASSLWMNTEAFF. The CDR3 DNA follows: TGTGCCAGCAGCTTGTGGATGAACACTGAAGCTTTCTTT.

In this sample, this clonotype turned up many times. The CDR3 is CATSRATSPGNTGELFF. The CDR3 DNA reads TGTGCCACCAGCAGAGCCACTAGCCCCGGTAACACCGGGGAGCTGTTTTTT. This chain links TRBV15 with TRBJ2-2; the D gene is possibly TRBD2 (6 bases). The CDR3 has 17 residues. Germline V gene sequence: CDR1 LNHNV, CDR2 YYDKDF (reference sequence). V was cut by 1 base and J by 2 bases, with 14 bases left in between.

This clonotype was observed a handful of times. The J gene is TRBJ2-5, the V gene TRBV3-1, with D perhaps TRBD1 (6 bases). Trimming stripped 3 bases from V and 4 bases from J, with 15 bases between. Germline V lookup: CDR1 LGHDT, CDR2 YNNKEL (reference sequence). The CDR3 contains 15 residues. The CDR3 bases are TGTGCCAGCAGCCAGGGACAATCGGTCGGAGAGACCCAGTACTTC. This sequence encodes CASSQGQSVGETQYF.

This clonotype appeared many times. V usage is TRBV5-1 and J usage is TRBJ1-6; D possibly corresponds to TRBD1 (5 bases). The germline V and J ends were trimmed by 4 bases and 7 bases, with 12 bases remaining between them. Germline V gene sequence: CDR1 SGHRS, CDR2 YFSETQ. The CDR3 spans 14 residues. This CDR3 reads CASSLDTGNSPLHF. The CDR3, as DNA: TGCGCCAGCAGCCTGGACACTGGGAATTCACCCCTCCACTTT.

This chain links TRBV4-3 with TRBJ2-2, with 8 bases identical to TRBD2. CDR1 is LGHNA and CDR2 is YSLEER in the germline V gene. The J segment lost 5 bases and the V segment lost 0 bases, leaving 5 bases of the junction unmatched. This CDR3 region has 16 residues. CDR3 residues: CASSQDDGRATGELFF. The CDR3 nucleotides read TGCGCCAGCAGCCAAGATGACGGGAGGGCTACCGGGGAGCTGTTTTTT.